The 14 T cell receptor beta chains listed next were all sequenced from one sample in a study of shared clonotypes between healthy human individuals. Data came from immunoSEQ multiplex PCR; TCRdb stores just in-frame clones and leaves some out. The repertoire holds 2 million to 2.5 million clones, 80% to 95% seen once, with about 0.39% in the top ten. The sequenced material came from naive CD4+ T cells from PBMCs. Described subset: CD45RA+ positively selected. Receptor source: a man aged 18 to 29 in good health. Some clones in this sample may be carry-over from other donors' samples.

V usage is TRBV11-2 and J usage is TRBJ2-7; 9 positions agree with TRBD1. The CDR3 has 16 amino acids. The germline gives CDR1 SGHAT, CDR2 FQNNGV. V trimming: 5 bases; J trimming: 2 bases; junction bases outside the gene matches: 10. CDR3: CASSPIAGTGPYEQYF. The CDR3 nucleotides read TGTGCCAGCAGCCCTATTGCCGGGACAGGGCCCTACGAGCAGTACTTC.

The V call is TRBV28, the J call TRBJ1-1; 7 positions agree with TRBD1. J lost 10 bases, V lost 6 bases, and 8 bases had no gene match. This CDR3 region has 12 residues. Germline values: CDR1 MDHEN, CDR2 SYDVKM. DNA for the CDR3: TGTGCCAGCAGCCAACCGACAGGGAGAGCTTTCTTT. Amino acids: CASSQPTGRAFF.

The genes are TRBV28 and TRBJ2-5; D is unresolved. Trimming took off 4 bases at V and 6 bases at J, with 9 bases between the two ends. This CDR3 contains 12 residues. Germline V gene lookup returns CDR1 MDHEN and CDR2 SYDVKM. The CDR3 DNA reads as TGTGCCAGCAGTTGGGGTTGGCAGACCCAGTACTTC. Translated, it gives CASSWGWQTQYF. The full variable domain, its missing parts supplied by reference TRBV28 and TRBJ2-5, is DVKVTQSSRYLVKRTGEKVFLECVQDMDHENMFWYRQDPGLGLRLIYFSYDVKMKEKGDIPEGYSVSREKKERFSLILESASTNQTSMYLCASSWGWQTQYFGPGTRLLVL.

Turning to this clone: Its ends do not fully match the called genes, so a read error is possible. The chain recombines TRBV4-1 with TRBJ1-1; D not resolved. The CDR3 covers 13 residues. Germline V gene lookup returns CDR1 MGHRA and CDR2 YSYEKL. This CDR3 is CASSQDRVSGMIF. The CDR3 DNA follows: TGCGCCAGCAGCCAAGACCGTGTCAGCGGGATGATCTTT.

The chain couples TRBV4-3 to TRBJ2-7; D is undetermined. In germline, CDR1 is LGHNA, CDR2 YSLEER. V gave up 1 base and J gave up 2 bases, with 6 bases separating them. The length of the CDR3 is 13 residues. The CDR3 here is CASSQGVTYEQYF. The CDR3 coding sequence is TGCGCCAGCAGCCAAGGGGTCACCTACGAGCAGTACTTC.

This clone was counted a single time. This same CDR3 is encoded by further DNA sequences in the sample. The CDR3 loop reads CASSSTGGNTEAFF. The CDR3 DNA follows: TGTGCCAGCAGTTCAACAGGGGGGAACACTGAAGCTTTCTTT. The chain uses TRBV28 and TRBJ1-1, with 8 nucleotides matching TRBD1. Germline-derived CDR1 and CDR2 are MDHEN and SYDVKM. The CDR3 totals 14 residues. V was pared by 4 bases and J by 1 base, with 2 bases of the junction left unmatched. Together with reference TRBV28 and TRBJ1-1, the CDR3 gives the full variable domain: DVKVTQSSRYLVKRTGEKVFLECVQDMDHENMFWYRQDPGLGLRLIYFSYDVKMKEKGDIPEGYSVSREKKERFSLILESASTNQTSMYLCASSSTGGNTEAFFGQGTRLTVV.

This chain links TRBV4-1 with TRBJ2-3, with D uncertain. Germline V lookup: CDR1 MGHRA, CDR2 YSYEKL. The CDR3 length is 17 residues. The V and J ends lost 2 bases and 0 bases respectively, with 15 bases between them. For the CDR3, the DNA is TGCGCCAGCAGCCAAAGCCTCACAAAGCGCAGCACAGATACGCAGTATTTT. Translation: CASSQSLTKRSTDTQYF.

In nucleotides, the CDR3 is TGTGCCAGCAGTGACAGGGCTGGAAACACCATATATTTT. It is translated as CASSDRAGNTIYF. The chain links TRBV6-1 to TRBJ1-3; a weak D match, TRBD1 (5 bases). V shed 3 bases and J shed 2 bases, with 5 bases lying between them. This CDR3 has 13 residues. The V gene's germline CDR1 is MNHNS and CDR2 SASEGT.

The genes are TRBV28 and TRBJ1-2; TRBD1 aligns across 7 bases. This CDR3 is built from 15 residues. Germline loops: CDR1 MDHEN, CDR2 SYDVKM. J gave up 4 bases and V 3 bases, and 8 bases lay outside the gene matches. Written as DNA, the CDR3 is TGTGCCAGCAGTTTTGGAGGAGAGGGGGCCTATGGCTACACCTTC. Residues: CASSFGGEGAYGYTF.

This chain uses TRBV5-8 with TRBJ2-1, with 7 nucleotides matching TRBD2. Germline-derived CDR1 and CDR2 are SGHTS and YDEGEE. There are 16 residues in the CDR3. Germline trimming cut 5 bases from V and 6 bases from J; bases unmatched to any gene: 14. Here the CDR3 DNA reads TGTGCCAGCAGACTAGAGACTAGCTTGAGACCCAATGAGCAGTTCTTC. This translates into CASRLETSLRPNEQFF.

The J gene is TRBJ2-7, the V gene TRBV7-2; 8 bases fit TRBD1. The CDR3 extends over 17 amino acids. The trim removed 1 base at V and 6 bases at J, leaving 14 bases unmatched. Germline lookup yields CDR1 SGHTA and CDR2 FQGNSA. The DNA for the CDR3 is TGTGCCAGCAGCTTAGTTTTACCCCCACAGGGGGTAATCGAGCAGTACTTC. Amino acids: CASSLVLPPQGVIEQYF.

V is TRBV30 and J is TRBJ1-5, with D unresolved. V lost 1 base and J 7 bases, leaving 11 bases between the germline ends. CDR1 and CDR2 from the germline V gene are GTSNPN and SVGIG (reference sequence). The CDR3 contains 13 residues. The CDR3 sequence is CAWSALGSQPQHF. CDR3 coding DNA: TGTGCCTGGAGTGCCCTTGGGAGCCAGCCCCAGCATTTT.

This clone was detected once. This chain joins TRBV19 and TRBJ2-3, with 7 nucleotides matching TRBD1. V dropped 7 bases and J dropped 4; count of bases not matched to a gene: 2. This CDR3 is built from 12 residues. Germline assignment: CDR1 LNHDA and CDR2 SQIVND (reference sequence). In DNA, the CDR3 is TGTGCCAGTAAGGACAGGTCAGATACGCAGTATTTT. It specifies CASKDRSDTQYF.

To note about this clone: Other DNA sequences in this sample translate to the same CDR3. V and J are TRBV9 and TRBJ2-3; 7 bases line up with TRBD2. CDR1 and CDR2 from the germline V gene are SGDLS and YYNGEE. The CDR3 spans 14 residues. V was pared by 0 bases and J by 6 bases, with 4 bases of the junction left unmatched. CDR3 sequence reads: CASSVGGRADTQYF. The CDR3 DNA sequence: TGTGCCAGCAGCGTAGGTGGGAGGGCGGATACGCAGTATTTT.